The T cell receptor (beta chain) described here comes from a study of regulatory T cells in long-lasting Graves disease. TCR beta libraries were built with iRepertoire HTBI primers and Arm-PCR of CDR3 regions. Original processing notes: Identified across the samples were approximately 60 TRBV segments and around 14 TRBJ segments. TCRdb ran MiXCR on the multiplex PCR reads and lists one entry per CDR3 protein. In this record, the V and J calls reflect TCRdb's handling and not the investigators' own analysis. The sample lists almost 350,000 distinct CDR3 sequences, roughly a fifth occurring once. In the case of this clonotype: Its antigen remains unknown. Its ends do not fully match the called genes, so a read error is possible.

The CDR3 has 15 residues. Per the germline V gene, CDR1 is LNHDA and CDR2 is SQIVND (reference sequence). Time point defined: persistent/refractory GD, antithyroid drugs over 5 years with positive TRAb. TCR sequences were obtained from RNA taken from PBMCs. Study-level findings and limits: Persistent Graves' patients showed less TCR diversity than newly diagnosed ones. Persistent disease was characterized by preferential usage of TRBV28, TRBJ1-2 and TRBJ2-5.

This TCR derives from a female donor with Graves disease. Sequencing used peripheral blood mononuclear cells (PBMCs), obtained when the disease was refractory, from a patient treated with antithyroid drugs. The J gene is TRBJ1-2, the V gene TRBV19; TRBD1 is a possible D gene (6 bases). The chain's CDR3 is CTSSTARGLNYGYTF. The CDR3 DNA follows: TGTACCAGTAGTACCGCCAGGGGCCTTAACTATGGCTACACCTTC.